A selection of T cell receptor beta chains follows, all from one sample in a study of shared clonotypes between healthy human individuals. Repertoires were generated with immunoSEQ multiplex PCR, while TCRdb's copy carries only in-frame clones and drops some. The table has a few million clones, approximately 95% seen once. Sequenced material: naive CD4+ T cells from PBMCs. These TCRs come from a man between 18 and 29 years old in good health. Some clones in this sample may be carry-over from other donors' samples. Each CDR3 is given with its conserved first and last residue. A D gene is named only where the DNA matches it firmly. The size of a clone is reported for some rows only, either as once, few or many, or as a class for expanded clones.

clone_size d_call j_call cdr3_length v_call cdr3_aa cdr3_nt
. TRBD1 TRBJ2-7 15 TRBV4-1 CASSQEAGGAYEQYF TGCGCCAGCAGCCAAGAGGCAGGGGGTGCCTACGAGCAGTACTTC
. TRBD2 TRBJ2-5 15 TRBV5-1 CASSATSGSAETQYF TGCGCCAGCAGCGCCACTAGCGGGAGCGCGGAGACCCAGTACTTC
. TRBD1 TRBJ1-1 14 TRBV11-2 CASKPDRGSTEAFF TGTGCCAGCAAGCCCGACAGGGGAAGCACTGAAGCTTTCTTT
. . TRBJ2-7 15 TRBV6-1 CASSGPASSTYEQYF TGTGCCAGCAGTGGTCCAGCTAGCTCAACCTACGAGCAGTACTTC
few . TRBJ2-1 13 TRBV5-1 CASSLGHYNEQFF TGCGCCAGCAGCTTGGGACATTACAATGAGCAGTTCTTC
few . TRBJ1-1 12 TRBV27 CASGGSGTEAFF TGTGCCAGCGGGGGGAGTGGCACTGAAGCTTTCTTT
. . TRBJ1-4 18 TRBV27 CASSPHYVPGHANEKLFF TGTGCCAGCAGTCCACACTATGTACCGGGACACGCAAATGAAAAACTGTTTTTT
. . TRBJ2-1 19 TRBV11-2 CASSLNSGGLSSSYNEQFF TGTGCCAGCAGCTTAAACAGCGGAGGGCTAAGCAGCTCCTACAATGAGCAGTTCTTC
once TRBD1 TRBJ1-1 16 TRBV11-2 CASSQRGGAIGTEAFF TGTGCCAGCAGCCAAAGAGGGGGCGCGATCGGGACTGAAGCTTTCTTT
once TRBD1 TRBJ1-6 16 TRBV7-2 CASSLSSGQANSPLHF TGTGCCAGCAGCCTTAGCTCGGGACAGGCGAATTCACCCCTCCACTTT
. TRBD1 TRBJ1-5 15 TRBV11-2 CASSLGTGERQPQHF TGTGCCAGCAGCTTAGGGACAGGGGAACGTCAGCCCCAGCATTTT
. TRBD1 TRBJ2-5 15 TRBV5-1 CASSSSGQRQETQYF TGCGCCAGCAGCTCTTCGGGACAGCGACAAGAGACCCAGTACTTC
. TRBD1 TRBJ1-2 13 TRBV29-1 CSANRGRDLGYTF TGCAGCGCAAACAGGGGGCGCGACCTTGGCTACACCTTC
. TRBD1 TRBJ2-3 13 TRBV29-1 CSVGTGWTDTQYF TGCAGCGTCGGGACAGGGTGGACAGATACGCAGTATTTT
. TRBD1 TRBJ2-7 13 TRBV6-1 CASSGQGYDEQYF TGTGCCAGCAGCGGACAGGGTTACGACGAGCAGTACTTC
. TRBD1 TRBJ1-2 15 TRBV28 CASSLAGTGNYGYTF TGTGCCAGCAGTTTAGCCGGGACAGGGAACTATGGCTACACCTTC
once TRBD2 TRBJ2-1 16 TRBV7-2 CASSFWASGRGGEQFF TGTGCCAGCAGCTTCTGGGCTAGCGGGAGGGGAGGTGAGCAGTTCTTC
. . TRBJ1-1 16 TRBV2 CASSEGRSTPNTEAFF TGTGCCAGCAGTGAAGGACGCTCCACCCCGAACACTGAAGCTTTCTTT
. . TRBJ2-1 13 TRBV5-1 CASSLDRDNEQFF TGCGCCAGCAGCTTGGATCGGGACAATGAGCAGTTCTTC